This entry is about one T cell receptor (beta chain). Its matching antigen is unknown. An equimolar mix of two oligonucleotides served as the beta constant-region primer for TRBC1 and TRBC2. Ligated cDNA was amplified by four rounds of PCR with nested alpha and beta constant-region primers and SP2. TCRdb itself ran the UMI-ligation and nested PCR reads through MiXCR, one entry per CDR3 protein. The sample holds about 120,000 distinct CDR3 sequences, 36% seen once. V lost 4 bases and J 7 bases, leaving 11 bases between the germline ends. Germline assignment: CDR1 LGHDT and CDR2 YNNKEL (reference sequence). The CDR3 contains 13 residues. This sample stems from a study of naive and memory T cell subsets. Whole-study results and caveats: In CD4 and CD8 cells, diversity dropped from naive through EMRA.

Cells stained for CD3, CD4, CD8, CD45RA, CD27 and viability were sorted into four CD45RA/CD27 subsets. The clonotype comes from a human donor in good health. The V call is TRBV3-1, the J call TRBJ2-1; a possible D gene is TRBD2 (5 bases). The sequenced sample consisted of central memory CD4+ T cells from blood. The CDR3 loop reads CASSRSSRNEQFF. The CDR3 region has the DNA TGTGCCAGCAGCCGATCTAGCCGGAATGAGCAGTTCTTC.